The 11 T cell receptor beta chains below all came from one sample that was sequenced in a study of Ad26.COV2.S vaccination and SARS-CoV-2 variants. Libraries were prepared by immunoSEQ multiplex PCR; TCRdb keeps only in-frame clonotypes and omits some of them. The table shows a few hundred thousand clones, with around 87% occurring only once. Treatment described: around 19 received Ad26.COV2.S at low or high dose, single or two shots; roughly 5 received placebo; per-sample allocation not given. Sampling occurred on day 63 after the first vaccine or placebo injection. Sequencing used peripheral blood, obtained in a trial of Ad26.COV2.S vaccine versus placebo. The receptors stem from a person between 18 and 59 years old who received the Ad26.COV2.S COVID-19 vaccine or a placebo.

The V call is TRBV16, the J call TRBJ1-2; D is unclear. The CDR3 runs 13 residues. The V end was cut by 2 bases, the J end by 3 bases, with 7 bases between. CDR1 is KGHSY, CDR2 FQNENV, per germline. CDR3 loop: CASSQEVYYGYTF. The CDR3, as DNA: TGTGCCAGCAGCCAAGAGGTCTACTATGGCTACACCTTC.

V and J are TRBV6-2 or TRBV6-3 and TRBJ2-5; D gene unclear. V lost 6 bases, J lost 9 bases, and 14 bases lay in between. CDR1 and CDR2 from the germline V gene are MNHEY and SVGEGT. The CDR3 has 12 residues. The CDR3 spells CASSVDWSAQYF. The CDR3, as DNA: TGTGCCAGCAGCGTCGACTGGAGCGCCCAGTACTTC.

V is TRBV5-4 and J is TRBJ2-3; 8 bases match TRBD2. The CDR3 is 15 residues long. With 4 bases clipped from V and 2 bases from J, the junction kept 6 bases outside the gene matches. CDR1 and CDR2 (germline): SGHNT, YYREEE (reference sequence). The CDR3 DNA is TGTGCCAGCAGCACGGGAGGGGGGCTCACAGATACGCAGTATTTT. It is translated as CASSTGGGLTDTQYF.

The J gene is TRBJ2-1, the V gene TRBV2; the D gene is possibly TRBD1 (6 bases). Germline loops: CDR1 SNHLY, CDR2 FYNNEI. The CDR3 extends over 13 amino acids. Trimming stripped 7 bases from V and 5 bases from J, with 12 bases between. The DNA for the CDR3 is TGTGCCAGCAAAGGCAGGGGAAACAATGAGCAGTTCTTC. Its translation: CASKGRGNNEQFF.

This clone was counted a single time. This chain links TRBV19 with TRBJ1-2, with D perhaps matching TRBD1 (5 bases). Deletions cut 7 bases from V and 4 bases from J, with 16 bases between. CDR1 is LNHDA, CDR2 SQIVND, per germline (reference sequence). The CDR3 is 14 residues long. The CDR3 DNA reads TGTGCCAGTACCATGGGACCAGTGGGCTATGGCTACACCTTC. It translates to CASTMGPVGYGYTF.

The V call is TRBV2, the J call TRBJ1-1; D remains unclear. Trimming took off 7 bases at V and 1 base at J, with 10 bases between the two ends. The CDR3 runs 13 residues. CDR1 is SNHLY and CDR2 is FYNNEI in the germline V gene. CDR3 region: CASNPRGNTEAFF. CDR3 DNA: TGTGCCAGCAACCCTCGGGGGAACACTGAAGCTTTCTTT.

The rearrangement links TRBV30 to TRBJ2-3; D is possibly TRBD2 (6 bases). CDR1 GTSNPN and CDR2 SVGIG come from the germline V gene (reference sequence). This CDR3 contains 15 residues. V dropped 3 bases and J dropped 7 bases, with 20 bases sitting between them. CDR3 in DNA: TGTGCCTGGAGGCCCAGACCTTCTAGCGTGTATACGCAGTATTTT. Translated: CAWRPRPSSVYTQYF.

The genes are TRBV27 and TRBJ1-1, with 8 positions matching TRBD1. Germline assignment: CDR1 MNHEY and CDR2 SMNVEV (reference sequence). After removal of 7 bases from V and 2 bases from J, the junction contained 6 bases not matched to a gene. This CDR3 comprises 14 residues. CDR3 nucleotide sequence: TGTGCCAGCAACCCCGCAGGGGGCAACACTGAAGCTTTCTTT. This sequence encodes CASNPAGGNTEAFF.

This chain links TRBV5-1 with TRBJ2-2; D is ambiguous. This CDR3 has 15 amino acids. Trimming took 2 bases from V and 0 from J, leaving 8 bases between them. CDR1 SGHRS and CDR2 YFSETQ come from the germline V gene. The CDR3 nucleotides read TGCGCCAGCAGCTTCGCAGTTCCGAACACCGGGGAGCTGTTTTTT. Encoded protein: CASSFAVPNTGELFF.

V usage is TRBV2 and J usage is TRBJ1-4; TRBD1 matches at 10 bases. Germline assignment: CDR1 SNHLY and CDR2 FYNNEI. V trimming: 6 bases; J trimming: 4 bases; junction bases outside the gene matches: 5. CDR3 size: 15 residues. For the CDR3, the DNA is TGTGCCAGCAGGGGGACAGGGGTGCGTAATGAAAAACTGTTTTTT. Protein: CASRGTGVRNEKLFF.

The chain recombines TRBV18 with TRBJ1-6; maybe TRBD1 (5 bases). The ends were cut back, 2 bases at V and 3 bases at J, with 17 bases in the middle. Germline V lookup: CDR1 KGHSH, CDR2 LQKENI. This CDR3 has 18 amino acids. CDR3 loop: CASSPNRQSTLYNSPLHF. The CDR3 region has the DNA TGTGCCAGCTCACCAAACAGACAGAGCACGCTCTATAATTCACCCCTCCACTTT.